Listed below are T cell receptor beta chains from one sample, sequenced in a study of blood T cell repertoires in COVID-19. Repertoires were generated with immunoSEQ multiplex PCR, while TCRdb's copy carries only in-frame clones and drops some. The sample shows 25,000 to 35,000 clones, 85% to 90% of them seen only once. Sequencing was done on a sample of peripheral blood. The receptors derive from a human donor in a cohort sampled during active COVID-19. Each CDR3 is given with its conserved first and last residue. The order of the fields is V gene, CDR3 protein.

v_gene: TRBV4-3; CDR3aa: CASSQRQGPNQPQHF
v_gene: TRBV19; CDR3aa: CASSPGQGLNQPQHF
v_gene: TRBV6-2/TRBV6-3; CDR3aa: CASSQQGARTEAFF
v_gene: TRBV3-1/TRBV3-2; CDR3aa: CASRRDRGMLGTEAFF
v_gene: TRBV4-1; CDR3aa: CASSPGQGATNEKLFF
v_gene: TRBV18; CDR3aa: CASSARDKYSGANVLTF
v_gene: TRBV18; CDR3aa: CASSPAGLGNTGELFF
v_gene: TRBV11-2; CDR3aa: CASSLKNGGPTYEQYF
v_gene: TRBV6-5; CDR3aa: CASTPGYTGELFF
v_gene: TRBV15; CDR3aa: CATSSDGSNEQFF
v_gene: TRBV5-1; CDR3aa: CASSLSGTGGPYEQYF
v_gene: TRBV6-5; CDR3aa: CASSYYGNQETQYF
v_gene: TRBV30; CDR3aa: CACSGQRSYNEQFF
v_gene: TRBV7-2; CDR3aa: CASSLLPGEGGAQYF
v_gene: TRBV6-4; CDR3aa: CASSDSGGGRNEQFF
v_gene: TRBV6-5; CDR3aa: CASSYSRYQPQHF
v_gene: TRBV7-2; CDR3aa: CASSLGLEQYF
v_gene: TRBV28; CDR3aa: CASSFSIQGLRGNTIYF
v_gene: TRBV6-5; CDR3aa: CASRGLANEQFF
v_gene: TRBV6-5; CDR3aa: CATRTGAYNEQFF
v_gene: TRBV5-6; CDR3aa: CASSWARNQPQHF
v_gene: TRBV4-2; CDR3aa: CASSQASLVQGAGGNQPQHF
v_gene: TRBV18; CDR3aa: CASSPAGLRSHTEAFF
v_gene: TRBV12-5; CDR3aa: CASGLGSYEQYF
v_gene: TRBV5-6; CDR3aa: CASASGYSPLHF
v_gene: TRBV4-1; CDR3aa: CASSQQPTGGYNSPLHF
v_gene: TRBV5-4; CDR3aa: CASSRTGPTNEKLFF
v_gene: TRBV5-1; CDR3aa: CASRYREGNTEAFF
v_gene: TRBV18; CDR3aa: CASSQGQGAHEQYF
v_gene: TRBV11-2; CDR3aa: CASSARAPQGPTDTQYF
v_gene: TRBV10-3; CDR3aa: CAISEVRGPMAFF
v_gene: TRBV29-1; CDR3aa: CSVSGQSYEQYF
v_gene: TRBV5-1; CDR3aa: CASRSSTDTQYF
v_gene: TRBV2; CDR3aa: CASSRQGAAGELFF
v_gene: TRBV5-1; CDR3aa: CASSHRTGGYEQYF